The present entry profiles one T cell receptor beta chain with its context. The antigen it recognizes is unknown. It has no much larger one-base neighbor in the sample; base qualities were not kept. The collaborating institutions used their own protocols to collect whole blood in K2EDTA tubes. Collaborator samples were shipped for TCRbeta analysis as frozen whole blood, isolated PBMCs, or DNA extracted from either sample type. The immunoSEQ Assay, a bias-controlled multiplex PCR, was used to amplify TCRbeta CDR3 regions from genomic DNA. As for the original processing: Nucleated cell counts per sample were estimated from amplification of reference gene primers within the assay. Sequence reads were collapsed and filtered to measure the absolute abundance of every unique TCRbeta CDR3 rearrangement. For each sample, productive Simpson clonality was calculated as the square root of Simpson's diversity index across productive rearrangements. TCRdb retrieved this table from immuneACCESS and kept in-frame rearrangements only. Not all clones are present; in checked studies, unresolved V genes account for under half, and no reason is known for the remainder. V and J calls and clone size come straight from that table; D and trimming were deduced from the DNA. This sample has roughly 16,000 clones in its table, and around 87% of those were observed once. The top ten hold around 14% of the sample.

The CDR3 contains 16 residues, cysteine and phenylalanine counted. Just the 48-base CDR3 DNA is kept, in frame starting at base 1. V loses 3 bases at its end and J loses 2 bases; junction bases beyond the gene matches: 9. The germline V gene specifies SGDLS as CDR1 and YYNGEE as CDR2. The sample belongs to a study of blood T cell repertoires in COVID-19 (dated by TCRdb to the early 2020s). Describing the broader study: The collaborator samples originated in the United States, Italy and Spain and spanned the acute and convalescent phases of COVID-19. The material from the prospective study consisted of cDNA or gDNA derived from T cells, B-cell-depleted T cells, or PBMCs. Deeply sampled blood TCRbeta repertoires from subjects exposed to, actively infected with, or recovered from COVID-19 were included in the dataset. The repertoires were released in a freely available public database intended as a resource for research on the immune response to SARS-CoV-2. Samples were obtained from the ongoing ImmuneRACE study (first 160 participants) and from 1,200 or so subjects provided by 6 global collaborators. Sample metadata almost always included a de-identified subject ID, COVID-19 status, age in years and sex. Where available, HLA class I and class II types were taken from metadata supplied by the sample provider and were not determined by assay-based typing.

On the study overall, not on this receptor specifically: The quantity of clinical and demographic metadata differed by source and by participant and was supplied without curation.

The material sequenced was peripheral blood. The TCR was taken from a human donor in a cohort sampled during active COVID-19. The chain joins TRBV9 to TRBJ2-3; the junction holds 7 bases that match TRBD1. This receptor carries the CDR3 CASSARQGWNTDTQYF. The DNA sequence is TGTGCCAGCAGCGCCAGACAGGGCTGGAACACAGATACGCAGTATTTT.